A single T cell receptor beta chain is shown here with its context. Its antigen is unidentified. Used for diagnoses were clinical symptoms, serum thyroxine and TRAb, thyroid ultrasound and orbital computed tomography. Template material for amplifying TCR beta CDR3 regions consisted of RNA transcripts. A first-round RT-PCR of the TCR CDR3 used the HTBI primer set. TCRdb passed the multiplex PCR reads through MiXCR, listing each CDR3 protein once. The sample yields about 640,000 distinct CDR3 sequences, around 21% seen once. The record originates from a study of T cells in Graves' hyperthyroidism and ophthalmopathy. Whole-study context: Before any treatment, at initial diagnosis, peripheral blood was collected. Study-level findings and limits: Through a model of 13 V-J features, ophthalmopathy was separated from stable hyperthyroidism. Model-based prediction identified ophthalmopathy a median roughly six months prior to its onset.

The sequenced sample was blood. The TCR comes from a man under 40 with Graves' ophthalmopathy.

The chain's CDR3 is CASSFTGTGGIYNEQFF. The CDR3, as DNA: TGTGCCAGCAGTTTCACCGGGACAGGGGGAATCTACAATGAGCAGTTCTTC. V gene TRBV27 combines with J gene TRBJ2-1; 11 nucleotides match TRBD1. Germline CDR1 reads MNHEY; CDR2 reads SMNVEV (reference sequence). The V gene end was trimmed by 3 bases and the J gene end by 3 bases; junction bases not matched to a gene: 7. This CDR3 has 17 residues.